These 27 T cell receptor beta chains share one sample of origin, sequenced in a study of technical replicates of blood from a few donors. Profiled with immunoSEQ multiplex PCR; TCRdb holds only in-frame clones, not every one. The sample records around 74,000 clones, 86% being singletons. The source material was PBMCs. The source is a human donor in good health. Some clones in this sample may be carry-over from other donors' samples.

This chain uses TRBV5-1 with TRBJ2-7; perhaps TRBD2 as D (6 bases). CDR3 length equals 14 residues. Trimming cost V 0 bases and J 6 bases, with 13 bases left between them. Germline-derived CDR1 and CDR2 are SGHRS and YFSETQ. CDR3 sequence: CASSLGPTSPEQYF. CDR3 bases: TGCGCCAGCAGCTTGGGCCCAACTAGCCCCGAGCAGTACTTC.

The chain combines TRBV7-2 with TRBJ2-7, with D hard to call. CDR3 size: 13 residues. Per the germline V gene, CDR1 is SGHTA and CDR2 is FQGNSA. The V end was cut by 2 bases, the J end by 6 bases, with 11 bases between. In DNA, the CDR3 is TGTGCCAGCAGCTTAACCCGGGTGTCCGAGCAGTACTTC. As protein: CASSLTRVSEQYF. The whole variable domain, remainder taken from reference TRBV7-2 and TRBJ2-7, is GAGVSQSPSNKVTEKGKDVELRCDPISGHTALYWYRQSLGQGLEFLIYFQGNSAPDKSGLPSDRFSAERTGGSVSTLTIQRTQQEDSAVYLCASSLTRVSEQYFGPGTRLTVT.

This clone was seen a handful of times. The chain employs TRBV4-3 and TRBJ2-1, with 7 bases aligning to TRBD2. The CDR3 spans 16 residues. The germline V gene has CDR1 LGHNA and CDR2 YSLEER. The trim removed 2 bases at V and 0 bases at J, leaving 4 bases unmatched. This CDR3 is CASSQSRGSSYNEQFF. CDR3 nucleotides: TGCGCCAGCAGCCAATCACGCGGGAGCTCCTACAATGAGCAGTTCTTC.

This clone was seen only a few times. The rearrangement uses TRBV27 and TRBJ1-4; 7 bases align to TRBD1. Germline V gene data show CDR1 as MNHEY and CDR2 as SMNVEV (reference sequence). The V gene end was trimmed by 3 bases and the J gene end by 7 bases; junction bases not matched to a gene: 8. The CDR3 spans 15 residues. The DNA of the CDR3 is TGTGCCAGCAGTTTCGAGGGCAGGGGGAGTGAAAAACTGTTTTTT. Translated: CASSFEGRGSEKLFF.

For the CDR3, the DNA is TGTGCCAGCTCACCAGGGCGCTCTGGAAACACCATATATTTT. As protein: CASSPGRSGNTIYF. V gene TRBV18 combines with J gene TRBJ1-3, with D hard to call. The CDR3 contains 14 residues. The V gene's germline CDR1 is KGHSH and CDR2 LQKENI. V was clipped by 2 bases and J by 0 bases, with 5 bases between them.

The chain links TRBV2 to TRBJ1-1, with D perhaps TRBD1 (6 bases). V was shortened by 0 bases and J by 5 bases, with 13 bases between the two germline ends. The germline V gene encodes CDR1 SNHLY and CDR2 FYNNEI. The CDR3 spans 15 residues. The CDR3: CASSEASRGGTEAFF. The CDR3 bases are TGTGCCAGCAGTGAAGCGTCTAGGGGGGGTACTGAAGCTTTCTTT. The full variable domain, completed using reference TRBV2 and TRBJ1-1, is EPEVTQTPSHQVTQMGQEVILRCVPISNHLYFYWYRQILGQKVEFLVSFYNNEISEKSEIFDDQFSVERPDGSNFTLKIRSTKLEDSAMYFCASSEASRGGTEAFFGQGTRLTVV.

V usage is TRBV5-4 and J usage is TRBJ2-7, with 9 bases matching TRBD2. Germline V gene sequence: CDR1 SGHNT, CDR2 YYREEE (reference sequence). J was trimmed by 4 bases and V by 3 bases; bases with no gene match: 5. The CDR3 length is 14 residues. DNA of the CDR3: TGTGCCAGCAGCTCCGGGACTAGCAATTACGAGCAGTACTTC. It encodes CASSSGTSNYEQYF.

The V call is TRBV27, the J call TRBJ1-1; D may be TRBD1 (5 bases). Germline CDR1 and CDR2: MNHEY and SMNVEV (reference sequence). There are 13 residues in the CDR3. The V end lost 3 bases, the J end lost 4 bases, and 9 bases lay between the germline ends. The DNA of the CDR3 is TGTGCCAGCAGTTTGGCAGGGCCCACTGAAGCTTTCTTT. Its translation: CASSLAGPTEAFF.

The genes are TRBV14 and TRBJ2-3; 8 bases align to TRBD1. The CDR3 runs 18 residues. V gave up 3 bases and J gave up 1 base; unmatched junction bases: 12. CDR1 is SGHDN, CDR2 FVKESK, per germline. The CDR3 sequence is CASSHLRQGRIGTDTQYF. CDR3 DNA sequence: TGTGCCAGCAGCCACCTACGACAGGGGAGGATCGGCACAGATACGCAGTATTTT.

This rearrangement joins TRBV6-6 to TRBJ1-1; 7 bases line up with TRBD1. This CDR3 has 13 residues. V was clipped by 7 bases and J by 1 base; unmatched bases: 3. Germline values: CDR1 MNHNY, CDR2 SVGAGI (reference sequence). DNA for the CDR3: TGTGCCAGCAACGACAGGGCGAACACTGAAGCTTTCTTT. It specifies CASNDRANTEAFF.

This clone was detected only a few times. V and J are TRBV29-1 and TRBJ1-1; D remains ambiguous. The CDR3 contains 14 residues. Germline lookup yields CDR1 SQVTM and CDR2 ANQGSEA. Trimming removed 2 bases at V and 1 base at J, with 11 bases between. CDR3 sequence (DNA): TGCAGCGTTGAATTTCAGGCAAAGAACACTGAAGCTTTCTTT. It yields the protein CSVEFQAKNTEAFF.

Comment on this clone: Other nucleotide sequences in the sample specify the same CDR3. The chain links TRBV30 to TRBJ1-1; no definite D call. CDR3 length equals 11 residues. Trimming took off 3 bases at V and 2 bases at J, with 4 bases between the two ends. Germline V lookup: CDR1 GTSNPN, CDR2 SVGIG (reference sequence). CDR3 region: CAWSVNTEAFF. In DNA form, the CDR3 reads TGTGCCTGGAGCGTCAACACTGAAGCTTTCTTT. Drawing the rest from reference TRBV30 and TRBJ1-1, the complete variable domain is SQTIHQWPATLVQPVGSPLSLECTVEGTSNPNLYWYRQAAGRGLQLLFYSVGIGQISSEVPQNLSASRPQDRQFILSSKKLLLSDSGFYLCAWSVNTEAFFGQGTRLTVV.

In this sample, this clone turned up once. This sequence joins TRBV18 and TRBJ2-7, with 11 bases aligning to TRBD1. CDR3 length equals 13 residues. V gave up 4 bases and J gave up 7 bases; unmatched junction bases: 3. The V gene's germline CDR1 is KGHSH and CDR2 LQKENI. Here the CDR3 DNA reads TGTGCCAGCTCACGGGACAGGGGGGAAGAGCAGTACTTC. Its translation: CASSRDRGEEQYF.

The chain joins TRBV20-1 to TRBJ2-2, with D possibly being TRBD2 (5 bases). In germline, CDR1 is DFQATT, CDR2 SNEGSKA (reference sequence). Trimming cost V 5 bases and J 6 bases, with 7 bases left between them. The CDR3 covers 11 residues. The CDR3 loop is CSAHSAGELFF. The CDR3 coding sequence is TGCAGTGCTCATAGCGCCGGGGAGCTGTTTTTT.

The gene calls are TRBV30 and TRBJ2-2, with 7 bases aligning to TRBD1. CDR1 and CDR2 from the germline V gene are GTSNPN and SVGIG (reference sequence). The ends lost 4 bases at V and 2 bases at J; junction bases unmatched: 7. CDR3 length: 15 residues. The CDR3 spells CAWTDDRDNTGELFF. CDR3 nucleotide sequence: TGTGCCTGGACCGACGACAGGGATAACACCGGGGAGCTGTTTTTT. The full variable domain, rest sourced from reference TRBV30 and TRBJ2-2, is SQTIHQWPATLVQPVGSPLSLECTVEGTSNPNLYWYRQAAGRGLQLLFYSVGIGQISSEVPQNLSASRPQDRQFILSSKKLLLSDSGFYLCAWTDDRDNTGELFFGEGSRLTVL.

J is TRBJ2-7 and V is TRBV11-3, with D perhaps TRBD1 (5 bases). Germline V gene data show CDR1 as SGHNT and CDR2 as YENEEA. V was pared by 5 bases and J by 2 bases, with 19 bases between. The CDR3 runs to 16 residues. CDR3 in DNA: TGTGCCAGCAGCCAGAAGGTTAGGGGAAACCCCTACGAGCAGTACTTC. Translated, it gives CASSQKVRGNPYEQYF.

The chain has TRBV4-3 and TRBJ2-1, with 7 bases fitting TRBD2. V gave up 2 bases and J gave up 6 bases; unmatched junction bases: 10. The CDR3 length is 16 residues. The V gene's germline CDR1 is LGHNA and CDR2 YSLEER. The CDR3 region is CASSQRGLREFNEQFF. In DNA form, the CDR3 reads TGCGCCAGCAGCCAAAGGGGTTTGCGGGAGTTCAATGAGCAGTTCTTC.

J is TRBJ2-3 and V is TRBV5-8, with no clear D. Trimming pared 7 bases from V and 5 bases from J, leaving 2 bases between. The CDR3 runs 9 residues. In germline, CDR1 is SGHTS, CDR2 YDEGEE. DNA of the CDR3: TGTGCCAGCCGAGATACGCAGTATTTT. Amino acid sequence: CASRDTQYF.

The chain carries TRBV11-1 and TRBJ2-7; a weak D match, TRBD1 (6 bases). The ends were cut back, 1 base at V and 3 bases at J, with 10 bases in the middle. This CDR3 contains 14 residues. Germline V gene lookup returns CDR1 SGHAT and CDR2 FQDESV (reference sequence). The CDR3 DNA reads TGTGCCAGCAGCTTAGAGGTCAGGGGCTACGAGCAGTACTTC. This encodes CASSLEVRGYEQYF. Together with reference TRBV11-1 and TRBJ2-7, the CDR3 gives the full variable domain: EAEVAQSPRYKITEKSQAVAFWCDPISGHATLYWYRQILGQGPELLVQFQDESVVDDSQLPKDRFSAERLKGVDSTLKIQPAELGDSAMYLCASSLEVRGYEQYFGPGTRLTVT.

The sample holds one count of this clone. This chain joins TRBV29-1 and TRBJ2-3; possibly TRBD1 for D (5 bases). Germline V lookup: CDR1 SQVTM, CDR2 ANQGSEA. The CDR3 covers 13 residues. Trimming took 6 bases from V and 0 from J, leaving 10 bases between them. The CDR3 protein is CSVWGQSTDTQYF. CDR3 sequence (DNA): TGCAGCGTCTGGGGCCAGAGCACAGATACGCAGTATTTT.

This clone was seen more than once but under ten times. This chain connects TRBV7-8 to TRBJ1-1; 7 bases match TRBD1. CDR3 length: 14 residues. Germline trimming cut 4 bases from V and 0 bases from J; bases unmatched to any gene: 2. Germline V CDR1 and CDR2: SGHVS, FQNEAQ. The CDR3 reads CASSYRGMNTEAFF. The CDR3 DNA reads TGTGCCAGCAGCTACAGGGGCATGAACACTGAAGCTTTCTTT.

The gene calls are TRBV7-9 and TRBJ1-1, with unresolved D. The CDR3 totals 13 residues. Germline values: CDR1 SEHNR, CDR2 FQNEAQ (reference sequence). Trimming shortened V by 5 bases and J by 3 bases, and 10 bases separated the two germline ends. CDR3 in DNA: TGTGCCAGCAGCCCAAGAGGTGACACTGAAGCTTTCTTT. Its translation: CASSPRGDTEAFF.

The chain carries TRBV6-5 and TRBJ2-7; D not resolved. Trimming left V 4 bases short and J 0 bases short, with 7 bases between. Per the germline V gene, CDR1 is MNHEY and CDR2 is SVGAGI. This CDR3 has 13 amino acids. The CDR3: CASSFASSYEQYF. The CDR3 nucleotides read TGTGCCAGCAGTTTTGCTAGCTCCTACGAGCAGTACTTC.

The rearrangement uses TRBV5-1 and TRBJ2-3, with D possibly TRBD1 on 6 matching bases. V lost 0 bases and J 2 bases, leaving 7 bases between the germline ends. The CDR3 loop spans 14 amino acids. CDR1 SGHRS and CDR2 YFSETQ come from the germline V gene. CDR3 sequence (DNA): TGCGCCAGCAGCTTGGCAGGGGCCACAGATACGCAGTATTTT. It translates to CASSLAGATDTQYF. Full variable domain (remainder filled in from reference TRBV5-1 and TRBJ2-3): KAGVTQTPRYLIKTRGQQVTLSCSPISGHRSVSWYQQTPGQGLQFLFEYFSETQRNKGNFPGRFSGRQFSNSRSEMNVSTLELGDSALYLCASSLAGATDTQYFGPGTRLTVL.

CDR3 sequence (DNA): TGTGCCAGCAGCTCGATACCCCAGGGGTGGGACAATGAGCAGTTCTTC. This translates into CASSSIPQGWDNEQFF. This chain links TRBV11-2 with TRBJ2-1; D perhaps matches TRBD1 (6 bases). The germline gives CDR1 SGHAT, CDR2 FQNNGV. The CDR3 loop spans 16 amino acids. Trimming took 4 bases from V and 5 from J, leaving 18 bases between them.

The J gene is TRBJ1-2, the V gene TRBV4-2; 7 nucleotides align to TRBD1. J gave up 4 bases and V 0 bases, and 5 bases lay outside the gene matches. This CDR3 spans 15 amino acids. Looked up from germline, CDR1 is LGHNA and CDR2 is YNFKEQ. The CDR3 nucleotides read TGTGCCAGCAGCCAAGACCGGACAGGAAGCTATGGCTACACCTTC. Translation: CASSQDRTGSYGYTF.

The V call is TRBV7-9, the J call TRBJ1-6; no definite D call. The CDR3 consists of 13 residues. V was pared by 7 bases and J by 7 bases, with 11 bases between. Per the germline V gene, CDR1 is SEHNR and CDR2 is FQNEAQ (reference sequence). The CDR3 DNA follows: TGTGCCAGCACCCGGGAGGCGAATTCACCCCTCCACTTT. This sequence encodes CASTREANSPLHF.